This T cell receptor (beta chain) derives from a study of T cells in Graves' hyperthyroidism and ophthalmopathy. RNA transcripts gave rise to amplified TCR beta CDR3 regions. The TCR CDR3 first-round RT-PCR relied on the HTBI primer set. In TCRdb, the multiplex PCR reads were re-called with MiXCR into one record per CDR3 protein. Of under 400,000 distinct CDR3 sequences listed, about a sixth are singletons. A note on this clonotype: Its antigen is undetermined.

Study-level points and caveats: Within blood appeared most thyroid clonotypes that had expanded above 0.001.

The germline CDR1 and CDR2 sequences are SQVTM and ANQGSEA. Trimming at V came to 6 bases and at J to 5 bases, leaving 6 bases not matched to a gene. CDR3 size: 13 residues. Sequenced: blood. V and J are TRBV29-1 and TRBJ2-5; TRBD2 aligns across 10 bases. This TCR came from a woman in her forties with Graves' ophthalmopathy. This chain's CDR3 is CSVILAGHETQYF. The CDR3 DNA reads as TGCAGCGTCATACTAGCGGGACACGAGACCCAGTACTTC.